Listed here are 31 T cell receptor beta chains from one sample, sequenced in a study of blood T cell repertoires in COVID-19. Clones were sequenced by immunoSEQ multiplex PCR, and TCRdb holds only the in-frame ones, with some missing. The sample has about 170,000 clones; around 78% are singletons. The specimen sequenced was PBMCs or T cells enriched from blood (not recorded which). Receptors were obtained from a woman aged 50 to 60 who had recovered from COVID-19.

The chain combines TRBV6-1 with TRBJ2-1; perhaps TRBD2 as D (6 bases). Germline CDR1 MNHNS, CDR2 SASEGT. This CDR3 is 14 amino acids long. Trimming left V 1 base short and J 5 bases short, with 9 bases between. DNA for the CDR3: TGTGCCAGCAGTGAAGGTGCGGGGAACAATGAGCAGTTCTTC. This translates into CASSEGAGNNEQFF.

The chain carries TRBV5-4 and TRBJ2-3; the D gene is possibly TRBD2 (7 bases). This CDR3 spans 16 amino acids. Trimming removed 2 bases from V and 7 bases from J, with 20 bases in between. Germline loops: CDR1 SGHNT, CDR2 YYREEE (reference sequence). CDR3 in DNA: TGTGCCAGCAGCTTCCCCCGACGGGGGGCCGGGAATACGCAGTATTTT. The encoded protein is CASSFPRRGAGNTQYF.

The chain carries TRBV18 and TRBJ1-5; 9 nucleotides line up with TRBD1. The ends lost 6 bases at V and 5 bases at J; junction bases unmatched: 5. CDR3 length equals 14 residues. Germline CDR1 and CDR2: KGHSH and LQKENI. Here the CDR3 DNA reads TGTGCCAGCTCGTGGACAGGGGAGGATCAGCCCCAGCATTTT. Translating it yields CASSWTGEDQPQHF.

The chain carries TRBV5-3 and TRBJ1-5; the D gene is possibly TRBD1 (5 bases). TRBV5-3 is identified as an open reading frame with a role that is uncertain. There are 15 residues in the CDR3. V lost 7 bases to trimming and J lost 5 bases, with 19 bases between them. CDR3 protein: CAREKTGGGDQPQHF. CDR3 nucleotides: TGTGCCAGAGAGAAAACCGGGGGTGGCGATCAGCCCCAGCATTTT.

The chain is built from TRBV5-1 and TRBJ2-3; 12 bases agree with TRBD2. Germline V gene sequence: CDR1 SGHRS, CDR2 YFSETQ. With 5 bases clipped from V and 6 bases from J, the junction kept 4 bases outside the gene matches. This CDR3 comprises 14 residues. The CDR3 DNA reads as TGCGCCAGCAGGTGGCTAGCGGGAGGGGATACGCAGTATTTT. This translates into CASRWLAGGDTQYF.

The chain employs TRBV10-3 and TRBJ1-2, with 8 bases lining up with TRBD1. V lost 6 bases to trimming and J lost 1 base; unmatched junction nucleotides: 13. The CDR3 is 17 amino acids. From germline, CDR1 is ENHRY and CDR2 SYGVKD. The DNA for the CDR3 is TGTGCCATCAGCAACGGGCTATTGACAGGGGATAACTATGGCTACACCTTC. Amino acids: CAISNGLLTGDNYGYTF.

The rearrangement links TRBV5-8 to TRBJ1-2; no definite D call. The ends were cut back, 0 bases at V and 14 bases at J, with 17 bases in the middle. The germline gives CDR1 SGHTS, CDR2 YDEGEE. The CDR3 sequence is 13 residues long. This CDR3 is CASSLEGFSAKTF. CDR3 in DNA: TGTGCCAGCAGCTTGGAAGGATTCTCAGCGAAAACCTTC.

The gene calls are TRBV7-3 and TRBJ1-2, with 7 bases that match TRBD1. This CDR3 region has 15 residues. With 5 bases clipped from V and 4 bases from J, the junction kept 10 bases outside the gene matches. Germline V gene data show CDR1 as SGHTA and CDR2 as FQGTGA. CDR3 in DNA: TGTGCCAGCAGCCCCGACACAACAGGGGTCTATGGCTACACCTTC. This gives the protein CASSPDTTGVYGYTF.

V and J are TRBV19 and TRBJ2-2; D gene uncertain. Germline V gene lookup returns CDR1 LNHDA and CDR2 SQIVND (reference sequence). V lost 6 bases to trimming and J lost 3 bases, with 5 bases between them. This CDR3 region has 12 residues. The chain's CDR3 is CASRSYTGELFF. The CDR3 DNA sequence: TGTGCCAGTAGGTCCTACACCGGGGAGCTGTTTTTT.

This sequence joins TRBV19 and TRBJ1-1, with D unresolved. The CDR3 sequence is 13 residues long. CDR1 and CDR2 (germline): LNHDA, SQIVND (reference sequence). Trimming cost V 3 bases and J 1 base, with 6 bases left between them. This chain's CDR3 is CASSIYGNTEAFF. The CDR3 DNA is TGTGCCAGTAGTATTTACGGGAACACTGAAGCTTTCTTT.

This clone was recorded a few times. The V call is TRBV5-4, the J call TRBJ2-6; TRBD2 is a possible D gene (5 bases). Between the trimmed V and J ends, which lost 4 bases and 0 bases, there was a span of 14 bases. Germline assignment: CDR1 SGHNT and CDR2 YYREEE (reference sequence). This CDR3 region has 17 residues. The CDR3 DNA sequence: TGTGCCAGCAGCGTAGGACTCCCGGGCTCTGGGGCCAACGTCCTGACTTTC. Translated: CASSVGLPGSGANVLTF. The whole variable domain, filled in from reference TRBV5-4 and TRBJ2-6, reads ETGVTQSPTHLIKTRGQQVTLRCSSQSGHNTVSWYQQALGQGPQFIFQYYREEENGRGNFPPRFSGLQFPNYSSELNVNALELDDSALYLCASSVGLPGSGANVLTFGAGSRLTVL.

The chain uses TRBV6-5 and TRBJ1-1; D unclear. Per germline, CDR1 MNHEY and CDR2 SVGAGI. This CDR3 is 15 amino acids long. V was trimmed by 1 base and J by 4 bases, leaving 13 bases between them. CDR3: CASSYWAREGTEAFF. The CDR3 DNA is TGTGCCAGCAGTTACTGGGCGAGGGAAGGCACTGAAGCTTTCTTT.

The rearrangement links TRBV30 to TRBJ1-2; TRBD1 is a possible D gene (6 bases). The CDR3 runs to 11 residues. Germline-derived CDR1 and CDR2 are GTSNPN and SVGIG (reference sequence). Trimming pared 4 bases from V and 8 bases from J, leaving 11 bases between. This CDR3 is CAWNRDGGYTF. The CDR3 nucleotides read TGTGCCTGGAACAGGGATGGGGGCTACACCTTC.

The chain is built from TRBV29-1 and TRBJ1-1; D is unclear. Germline V CDR1 and CDR2: SQVTM, ANQGSEA. The CDR3 is 13 residues long. The V and J ends lost 3 bases and 2 bases respectively, with 10 bases between them. The CDR3, as DNA: TGCAGCGTTGATGGCCACCGAAACACTGAAGCTTTCTTT. Protein sequence: CSVDGHRNTEAFF.

This sequence joins TRBV4-2 and TRBJ2-3, with D unclear. V was cut by 1 base and J by 4 bases, with 12 bases left in between. CDR1 and CDR2 from the germline V gene are LGHNA and YNFKEQ. This CDR3 comprises 15 residues. CDR3 residues: CASSQVASMADTQYF. CDR3 nucleotides: TGTGCCAGCAGCCAAGTTGCCAGTATGGCAGATACGCAGTATTTT.

The genes are TRBV12-3 or TRBV12-4 and TRBJ2-1; D possibly corresponds to TRBD2 (5 bases). CDR3 size: 13 residues. V was trimmed by 1 base and J by 16 bases, leaving 17 bases between them. The CDR3 spells CASSLGGVGLKFF. The CDR3 region has the DNA TGTGCCAGCAGTTTAGGGGGTGTCGGACTCAAATTCTTC.

The V and J genes are TRBV27 and TRBJ1-4; maybe TRBD1 (5 bases). CDR1 and CDR2 (germline): MNHEY, SMNVEV (reference sequence). The CDR3 runs 14 residues. Trimming removed 6 bases at V and 4 bases at J, with 12 bases between. CDR3 loop: CASSDTGDNEKLFF. CDR3 DNA: TGTGCCAGCAGCGATACAGGTGATAATGAAAAACTGTTTTTT.

The chain joins TRBV7-2 to TRBJ2-3; tentatively, D is TRBD2 (6 bases). This CDR3 has 13 residues. V lost 5 bases and J lost 4, with 10 bases in between. Per germline, CDR1 SGHTA and CDR2 FQGNSA. The CDR3 DNA follows: TGTGCCAGCAGCAAGACTAGGGCAGATACGCAGTATTTT. It yields the protein CASSKTRADTQYF.

The chain couples TRBV5-4 to TRBJ1-1; 10 positions agree with TRBD1. Germline values: CDR1 SGHNT, CDR2 YYREEE (reference sequence). The CDR3 loop spans 15 amino acids. The trim removed 3 bases at V and 5 bases at J, leaving 7 bases unmatched. DNA of the CDR3: TGTGCCAGCAGCTACACCGGGACAGGGGCGACTGAAGCTTTCTTT. It encodes CASSYTGTGATEAFF.

This chain connects TRBV14 to TRBJ1-2; 7 bases match TRBD1. CDR1 and CDR2 from the germline V gene are SGHDN and FVKESK. This CDR3 has 12 residues. Trimming removed 4 bases from V and 7 bases from J; junction bases left unmatched: 3. The CDR3 DNA is TGTGCCAGCAGCCCTACAGGGGTTGGCTACACCTTC. Amino acid sequence: CASSPTGVGYTF. Full variable domain (remainder filled in from reference TRBV14 and TRBJ1-2): EAGVTQFPSHSVIEKGQTVTLRCDPISGHDNLYWYRRVMGKEIKFLLHFVKESKQDESGMPNNRFLAERTGGTYSTLKVQPAELEDSGVYFCASSPTGVGYTFGSGTRLTVV.

The chain uses TRBV9 and TRBJ1-2, with a possible D match to TRBD1 (5 bases). This CDR3 is 16 amino acids long. The V gene lost 5 bases and the J gene lost 3 bases, with 20 bases spanning the gap. The germline V gene encodes CDR1 SGDLS and CDR2 YYNGEE. CDR3 bases: TGTGCCAGCAGTCACTCTCGGGGGACGGAAGACTATGGCTACACCTTC. Its protein product is CASSHSRGTEDYGYTF.

The rearrangement uses TRBV10-2 and TRBJ1-2, with a possible D match to TRBD1 (5 bases). The CDR3 covers 12 residues. Germline CDR1 is WSHSY and CDR2 is SAAADI. Trimming removed 8 bases from V and 5 bases from J, with 12 bases in between. In DNA, the CDR3 is TGCGCCAGCTCCGCTCAGGGTTATGGCTACACCTTC. It is translated as CASSAQGYGYTF.

This clone showed up many times. CDR3 sequence: CASSQAQGRGESPLHF. CDR3 bases: TGCGCCAGCAGCCAAGCCCAGGGCAGGGGAGAATCACCCCTCCACTTT. The genes are TRBV4-1 and TRBJ1-6; D perhaps matches TRBD1 (6 bases). Between the trimmed V and J ends, which lost 1 base and 10 bases, there was a span of 17 bases. The CDR3 is 16 residues long. Germline-derived CDR1 and CDR2 are MGHRA and YSYEKL.

The gene calls are TRBV11-2 and TRBJ1-3, with TRBD1 matching over 8 bases. This CDR3 region has 14 residues. Germline V gene data show CDR1 as SGHAT and CDR2 as FQNNGV. The V segment lost 0 bases and the J segment 7 bases; nucleotides outside the gene matches: 2. CDR3 amino acids: CASSLDRGRNTIYF. The CDR3 DNA is TGTGCCAGCAGCTTAGACAGGGGGCGGAACACCATATATTTT.

The chain employs TRBV7-9 and TRBJ1-3; D is unclear. The V gene's germline CDR1 is SEHNR and CDR2 FQNEAQ (reference sequence). V was shortened by 1 base and J by 4 bases, with 5 bases between the two germline ends. CDR3 length equals 13 residues. CDR3 residues: CASSLVPGNTIYF. The CDR3 nucleotides read TGTGCCAGCAGCTTAGTCCCAGGAAACACCATATATTTT.

There are a few counts of this clone. The CDR3 nucleotides read TGTGCCAGCAGTTACGGGGGCCCAAACTATGGCTACACCTTC. This codes for CASSYGGPNYGYTF. The chain has TRBV6-2 or TRBV6-3 and TRBJ1-2, with a weak D call TRBD1 (6 bases). V was shortened by 2 bases and J by 2 bases, with 9 bases between the two germline ends. From germline, CDR1 is MNHEY and CDR2 SVGEGT. This CDR3 is 14 amino acids long.

Details on this clone: At one end, the junction sequence differs from germline, possibly due to a read error. This chain links TRBV19 with TRBJ1-1; 9 bases are shared with TRBD1. This CDR3 is built from 16 residues. Germline CDR1 reads LNHDA; CDR2 reads SQIVND (reference sequence). CDR3 sequence (DNA): TGTGCCAGTAATTTCAACGTCGGACAGGGGAACGCTGAAGCTTTCTTT. It translates to CASNFNVGQGNAEAFF.

This chain uses TRBV5-8 with TRBJ1-6; 8 bases line up with TRBD1. Per the germline V gene, CDR1 is SGHTS and CDR2 is YDEGEE. The CDR3 runs to 17 residues. Trimming cost V 1 base and J 8 bases; bases outside gene matches: 11. The CDR3 protein is CASSLSLWTGSHSPLHF. The DNA of the CDR3 is TGTGCCAGCAGCTTGTCTCTCTGGACAGGGTCGCATTCACCCCTCCACTTT.

The chain is built from TRBV27 and TRBJ1-6, with D uncertain. Trimming took off 4 bases at V and 0 bases at J, with 13 bases between the two ends. Looked up from germline, CDR1 is MNHEY and CDR2 is SMNVEV (reference sequence). This CDR3 spans 17 amino acids. This CDR3 is CASSSNKKSSYNSPLHF. CDR3 nucleotide sequence: TGTGCCAGCAGTTCCAACAAGAAAAGCTCCTATAATTCACCCCTCCACTTT.

The rearrangement joins TRBV5-4 to TRBJ2-3; TRBD1 aligns across 8 bases. The germline V gene encodes CDR1 SGHNT and CDR2 YYREEE (reference sequence). The CDR3 is 15 residues long. V shed 4 bases, J shed 7 bases, and the junction held 11 bases outside the gene matches. For the CDR3, the DNA is TGTGCCAGCAGCGGCGGACAGGGATCGTCGAATACGCAGTATTTT. It encodes CASSGGQGSSNTQYF.

The V call is TRBV30, the J call TRBJ1-2; TRBD1 matches 9 bases. V lost 1 base to trimming and J lost 9 bases; unmatched junction nucleotides: 15. CDR1 and CDR2 from the germline V gene are GTSNPN and SVGIG (reference sequence). The CDR3 spans 16 residues. CDR3 sequence (DNA): TGTGCCTGGAGTGGAAACTACCCTCGGGACAGGGTGCGCTACACCTTC. Its protein product is CAWSGNYPRDRVRYTF.